Following are 25 T cell receptor beta chains from one sample sequenced in a study of T cell repertoires in cytomegalovirus infection. For these TCRs, the target antigens are not known. One entry per CDR3 protein, called by TCRdb with MiXCR from the reads. The sample gives some 920,000 distinct CDR3 sequences, about a third of which show up once; around 15% is in the top ten. Material: cultured CD8+ T cells from PBMCs, obtained from culture after CMV antigen stimulation. The receptors here all came from a human donor in good health (CMV status not recorded). Some clones in this sample may be carry-over from other donors' samples.

The sample holds a few counts of this clonotype. This chain links TRBV4-1 with TRBJ2-5; D is undetermined. This CDR3 spans 13 amino acids. The germline CDR1 and CDR2 sequences are MGHRA and YSYEKL. Trimming removed 4 bases at V and 4 bases at J, with 10 bases between. The DNA for the CDR3 is TGCGCCAGCAGCCGCGGCTGGGGAGAGACCCAGTACTTC. It specifies CASSRGWGETQYF.

This rearrangement joins TRBV6-1 to TRBJ1-2; possible D gene TRBD1, 6 bases. With 2 bases removed from V and 7 bases from J, the gap between germline ends came to 14 bases. Germline CDR1 MNHNS, CDR2 SASEGT. This CDR3 is built from 14 residues. In nucleotides, the CDR3 is TGTGCCAGCAGTGAACGCTGGGGACATTTTGGCTACACCTTC. Its translation: CASSERWGHFGYTF.

This rearrangement joins TRBV6-6 to TRBJ2-7, with 7 bases identical to TRBD1. The CDR3 has 15 residues. The V segment lost 4 bases and the J segment 5 bases; nucleotides outside the gene matches: 11. Germline CDR1 reads MNHNY; CDR2 reads SVGAGI (reference sequence). CDR3 amino acids: CASSFRDSIVNEQYF. The CDR3, as DNA: TGTGCCAGCAGTTTCCGGGACAGCATCGTCAACGAGCAGTACTTC.

This clonotype was detected a few times. The chain is built from TRBV6-6 and TRBJ2-7; 7 bases align to TRBD1. J lost 3 bases, V lost 0 bases, and 2 bases had no gene match. The CDR3 is 14 residues long. Germline CDR1 reads MNHNY; CDR2 reads SVGAGI (reference sequence). The DNA of the CDR3 is TGTGCCAGCAGTTACTCGAGACAGGGCTACGAGCAGTACGTC. Translated: CASSYSRQGYEQYV.

V is TRBV2 and J is TRBJ2-1; 8 bases are a match to TRBD2. The junction had 13 bases not matched to a gene; V was cut back by 6 bases and J by 3 bases. The germline V gene encodes CDR1 SNHLY and CDR2 FYNNEI. This CDR3 region has 17 residues. In nucleotides, the CDR3 is TGTGCCAGCAGCCACACCTGGAGCGGGGGTTTCTACAATGAGCAGTTCTTC. This codes for CASSHTWSGGFYNEQFF.

This clonotype was recorded a few times. The chain carries TRBV28 and TRBJ2-5; D is uncertain. Trimming took off 6 bases at V and 4 bases at J, with 18 bases between the two ends. The CDR3 is made up of 15 amino acids. Germline CDR1 is MDHEN and CDR2 is SYDVKM. The DNA of the CDR3 is TGTGCCAGCAGCTTAGGGTTCATGGTTGGAGAGACCCAGTACTTC. Translation: CASSLGFMVGETQYF.

The CDR3 reads CATSILRAGANQPQHF. For the CDR3, the DNA is TGTGCCACCAGCATTCTCAGGGCTGGGGCAAATCAGCCCCAGCATTTT. The chain employs TRBV15 and TRBJ1-5; TRBD1 is a possible D gene (5 bases). In germline, CDR1 is LNHNV, CDR2 YYDKDF (reference sequence). The CDR3 has 16 amino acids. The germline V and J ends were trimmed by 4 bases and 4 bases, with 17 bases remaining between them.

V usage is TRBV4-1 and J usage is TRBJ2-1; D unclear. The V gene's germline CDR1 is MGHRA and CDR2 YSYEKL. The CDR3 sequence is 13 residues long. With 2 bases removed from V and 3 bases from J, the gap between germline ends came to 5 bases. The CDR3 nucleotides are TGCGCCAGCAGCCAATCTGACTACAATGAGCAGTTCTTC. Protein product: CASSQSDYNEQFF.

This clonotype was found a few times. The V call is TRBV6-8, the J call TRBJ2-2, with unresolved D. Trimming stripped 4 bases from V and 6 bases from J, with 12 bases between. The CDR3 is 14 residues long. Looked up from germline, CDR1 is MNHGY and CDR2 is SAAAGT. CDR3 bases: TGTGCCAGCAGTTTCAGTAGTTGGTCCGGGGAGCTGTTTTTT. Translated: CASSFSSWSGELFF.

At least ten counts were recorded for this clonotype. The chain has TRBV12-3 or TRBV12-4 and TRBJ1-2, with 10 positions matching TRBD1. The ends lost 7 bases at V and 4 bases at J; junction bases unmatched: 9. CDR3 size: 15 residues. Written as DNA, the CDR3 is TGTGCCAGCACTGATTCGACAGGGGGCTTCTATGGCTACACCTTC. It specifies CASTDSTGGFYGYTF.

This clonotype occurred a few times. The chain has TRBV6-2 or TRBV6-3 and TRBJ2-7; no clear D. Between the trimmed V and J ends, which lost 2 bases and 4 bases, there was a span of 9 bases. This CDR3 is built from 13 residues. Germline CDR1 is MNHEY and CDR2 is SVGEGT. The CDR3 spells CASSYPNTYEQYV. Here the CDR3 DNA reads TGTGCCAGCAGTTACCCGAATACTTACGAGCAGTACGTC.

Many counts were recorded for this clonotype. V and J are TRBV12-3 or TRBV12-4 and TRBJ2-1; 7 positions agree with TRBD2. Losses at the gene ends were 2 bases for V and 3 bases for J; bases not matched to a gene: 1. CDR3 size: 14 residues. CDR3 amino acids: CASSLPGGYNEQFF. In DNA form, the CDR3 reads TGTGCCAGCAGTTTACCGGGGGGCTACAATGAGCAGTTCTTC.

The genes are TRBV7-3 and TRBJ2-2; D is unresolved. Germline V lookup: CDR1 SGHTA, CDR2 FQGTGA. CDR3 size: 14 residues. V shed 2 bases and J shed 4 bases, with 8 bases lying between them. This chain's CDR3 is CASSLGLTTGELFF. The DNA for the CDR3 is TGTGCCAGCAGCTTAGGCCTCACCACCGGGGAGCTGTTTTTT.

This clonotype has a handful of counts. The chain employs TRBV24-1 and TRBJ2-4; D uncertain. The CDR3 consists of 12 residues. The ends were cut back, 5 bases at V and 5 bases at J, with 6 bases in the middle. The germline gives CDR1 KGHDR, CDR2 SFDVKD. This CDR3 is CATSVRENIQYF. Written as DNA, the CDR3 is TGTGCCACCAGTGTTAGAGAAAACATTCAGTACTTC.

The rearrangement links TRBV20-1 to TRBJ2-1, with 8 positions matching TRBD2. The CDR3 extends over 16 amino acids. Losses at the gene ends were 1 base for V and 4 bases for J; bases not matched to a gene: 9. The germline gives CDR1 DFQATT, CDR2 SNEGSKA (reference sequence). The CDR3 here is CSARVLTSGTYNEQFF. The CDR3 DNA reads as TGCAGTGCTAGAGTCCTCACTAGCGGTACTTACAATGAGCAGTTCTTC.

J is TRBJ1-1 and V is TRBV29-1; unclear D gene. CDR3 length equals 14 residues. The germline V gene has CDR1 SQVTM and CDR2 ANQGSEA. The V gene lost 6 bases and the J gene lost 1 base, with 15 bases spanning the gap. CDR3 bases: TGCAGCGTCCCCGTGGGAAGCGAGAACACTGAAGCTTTCTTT. This sequence encodes CSVPVGSENTEAFF.

This clonotype was observed a few times. The chain recombines TRBV13 with TRBJ1-2; D is uncertain. Trimming removed 5 bases at V and 6 bases at J, with 10 bases between. The CDR3 is made up of 12 amino acids. Germline CDR1 reads PRHDT; CDR2 reads FYEKMQ (reference sequence). CDR3 DNA sequence: TGTGCCAGCAGCCACGTGTTGAATGGCTACACCTTC. This translates into CASSHVLNGYTF.

This clonotype occurred a few times. The V gene is TRBV2, the J gene TRBJ1-1, with D tentatively TRBD1 (5 bases). Germline CDR1 SNHLY, CDR2 FYNNEI. V gave up 6 bases and J gave up 3 bases, with 23 bases separating them. The length of the CDR3 is 17 residues. The CDR3 nucleotides are TGTGCCAGCAGGCGCGTCGGGGCAGGGCTGAAGGACACTGAAGCTTTCTTT. Its protein is CASRRVGAGLKDTEAFF.

This clonotype has a count of ten or more. The gene calls are TRBV12-3 or TRBV12-4 and TRBJ1-5; a weak D match, TRBD1 (5 bases). CDR3 size: 15 residues. The ends were cut back, 7 bases at V and 1 base at J, with 14 bases in the middle. In nucleotides, the CDR3 is TGTGCCAGCAACCCGGGGGGGGACAGCAATCAGCCCCAGCATTTT. Its translation is CASNPGGDSNQPQHF.

The CDR3 DNA sequence: TGTGCCAGCAGTTACCAACTAGCGGGGGGGCACACCGGGGAGCTGTTTTTT. This translates into CASSYQLAGGHTGELFF. This chain links TRBV6-6 with TRBJ2-2, with 13 bases lining up with TRBD2. The CDR3 extends over 17 amino acids. CDR1 is MNHNY and CDR2 is SVGAGI in the germline V gene (reference sequence). The J segment lost 3 bases and the V segment lost 2 bases, leaving 3 bases of the junction unmatched.

The chain combines TRBV11-2 with TRBJ1-4; no reliable D call. CDR3 length equals 15 residues. Trimming shortened V by 0 bases and J by 0 bases, and 5 bases separated the two germline ends. Germline V gene sequence: CDR1 SGHAT, CDR2 FQNNGV. This CDR3 reads CASSLETATNEKLFF. As DNA, the CDR3 is TGTGCCAGCAGCTTAGAGACTGCAACTAATGAAAAACTGTTTTTT. Full variable domain (outside the CDR3, taken from reference TRBV11-2 and TRBJ1-4): EAGVAQSPRYKIIEKRQSVAFWCNPISGHATLYWYQQILGQGPKLLIQFQNNGVVDDSQLPKDRFSAERLKGVDSTLKIQPAKLEDSAVYLCASSLETATNEKLFFGSGTQLSVL.

Only a few counts were recorded for this clonotype. The CDR3 nucleotides read TGTGCCAGCAGTTACAGGAGGTCCCCTCTCTCTGGGGCCAACGTCCTGACTTTC. This encodes CASSYRRSPLSGANVLTF. The V call is TRBV6-5, the J call TRBJ2-6, with D possibly being TRBD2 (5 bases). CDR3 length: 18 amino acids. Germline CDR1 reads MNHEY; CDR2 reads SVGAGI. Between the trimmed V and J ends, which lost 2 bases and 0 bases, there was a span of 14 bases.

This rearrangement joins TRBV7-2 to TRBJ2-7, with 11 bases matching TRBD2. This CDR3 contains 17 residues. CDR1 is SGHTA, CDR2 FQGNSA, per germline. V shed 1 base, J shed 0 bases, and the junction held 5 bases outside the gene matches. The CDR3 DNA is TGTGCCAGCAGCTTAGGACTAGCGGGGCCCAGCTCCTACGAGCAGTACGTC. Protein product: CASSLGLAGPSSYEQYV.

This clonotype was observed a handful of times. This sequence joins TRBV9 and TRBJ1-3; unclear D gene. V lost 7 bases, J lost 7 bases, and 9 bases lay in between. There are 11 residues in the CDR3. Germline V lookup: CDR1 SGDLS, CDR2 YYNGEE. CDR3 DNA: TGTGCCAGCGGGCTACCCAACACCATATATTTT. Amino acids: CASGLPNTIYF.

This sequence joins TRBV7-9 and TRBJ2-4; unclear D gene. Trimming cost V 5 bases and J 5 bases, with 7 bases left between them. The CDR3 spans 12 residues. From germline, CDR1 is SEHNR and CDR2 FQNEAQ (reference sequence). CDR3 bases: TGTGCCAGCAGCCCTGACCAAAACATTCAGTACTTC. Encoded protein: CASSPDQNIQYF.